This passage covers 20 T cell receptor beta chains from one sample sequenced in a study of coeliac disease. Study-level findings and limits: Active celiac intraepithelial and lamina propria samples had lower TRB and TRG clonality than control samples.

Libraries were prepared by immunoSEQ multiplex PCR; TCRdb keeps only in-frame clonotypes and omits some of them. The sample comprises 3,500 to 5,000 clones, less than 75% of which are singletons, and about a tenth rests with the top ten. No cognate antigen is known for these TCRs. Specimen: intraepithelial lymphocytes from the gut. The source is a man in his 70s with active celiac disease.

This rearrangement joins TRBV28 to TRBJ1-1; tentatively, D is TRBD1 (5 bases). The CDR3 is 16 residues long. The germline V and J ends were trimmed by 5 bases and 1 base, with 17 bases remaining between them. Germline values: CDR1 MDHEN, CDR2 SYDVKM. The CDR3 is CASSTLYGRENTEAFF. CDR3 DNA: TGTGCCAGCAGTACACTCTATGGCAGGGAGAACACTGAAGCTTTCTTT.

V and J are TRBV7-8 and TRBJ2-5; D perhaps matches TRBD2 (6 bases). CDR3 length equals 14 residues. The germline CDR1 and CDR2 sequences are SGHVS and FQNEAQ. Trimming shortened V by 5 bases and J by 2 bases, and 12 bases separated the two germline ends. This chain's CDR3 is CASSEGTFQETQYF. As DNA, the CDR3 is TGTGCCAGCAGCGAAGGGACTTTTCAAGAGACCCAGTACTTC.

The chain uses TRBV29-1 and TRBJ2-2, with no clear D. Germline CDR1 is SQVTM and CDR2 is ANQGSEA. The length of the CDR3 is 12 residues. Trimming pared 6 bases from V and 0 bases from J, leaving 5 bases between. The CDR3 region has the DNA TGCAGCGTCCTAACGAACACCGGGGAGCTGTTTTTT. Residues: CSVLTNTGELFF.

This sequence joins TRBV7-9 and TRBJ2-1, with TRBD2 matching 12 bases. The CDR3 is made up of 15 amino acids. Germline V gives CDR1 SEHNR, CDR2 FQNEAQ (reference sequence). V shed 5 bases and J 7 bases; nucleotides not matched to a gene: 6. CDR3 in DNA: TGTGCCAGCAGCCGTCTAGCGGGGGGGGTTAATGAGCAGTTCTTC. It translates to CASSRLAGGVNEQFF.

This clone appeared a few times. The rearrangement links TRBV7-8 to TRBJ1-2, with TRBD1 matching 7 bases. V was pared by 5 bases and J by 1 base, with 4 bases of the junction left unmatched. Germline V gene lookup returns CDR1 SGHVS and CDR2 FQNEAQ. The CDR3 has 14 residues. This chain's CDR3 is CASSGQADNYGYTF. The CDR3 DNA is TGTGCCAGCAGCGGACAGGCTGATAACTATGGCTACACCTTC.

CDR3 residues: CASSHRDRAYEQYF. The DNA of the CDR3 is TGCGCCAGCAGCCATAGAGACAGGGCCTACGAGCAGTACTTC. The rearrangement joins TRBV4-1 to TRBJ2-7; the match to TRBD1 covers 7 bases. V was clipped by 3 bases and J by 2 bases; unmatched bases: 4. Germline V lookup: CDR1 MGHRA, CDR2 YSYEKL. The CDR3 loop spans 14 amino acids.

This clone showed up just a few times. V usage is TRBV27 and J usage is TRBJ2-7; 8 bases line up with TRBD2. Germline lookup yields CDR1 MNHEY and CDR2 SMNVEV (reference sequence). The CDR3 is made up of 13 amino acids. V dropped 6 bases and J dropped 3; count of bases not matched to a gene: 4. CDR3 region: CASRRGVGYEQYF. In DNA, the CDR3 is TGTGCCAGCAGGCGGGGGGTAGGCTACGAGCAGTACTTC.

The chain employs TRBV7-2 and TRBJ2-4, with D possibly TRBD2 on 6 matching bases. In germline, CDR1 is SGHTA, CDR2 FQGNSA. The CDR3 has 14 residues. V was shortened by 5 bases and J by 7 bases, with 15 bases between the two germline ends. The CDR3 is CASSGAARGNIQYF. DNA for the CDR3: TGTGCCAGCAGCGGGGCGGCCCGGGGGAACATTCAGTACTTC. The entire variable domain, with the rest obtained from reference TRBV7-2 and TRBJ2-4, is as follows: GAGVSQSPSNKVTEKGKDVELRCDPISGHTALYWYRQSLGQGLEFLIYFQGNSAPDKSGLPSDRFSAERTGGSVSTLTIQRTQQEDSAVYLCASSGAARGNIQYFGAGTRLSVL.

This sequence joins TRBV23-1 and TRBJ2-5, with 7 nucleotides matching TRBD2. TRBV23-1 is given ORF status, its function remaining uncertain. The junction had 12 bases not matched to a gene; V was cut back by 6 bases and J by 11 bases. This CDR3 has 13 residues. For the CDR3, the DNA is TGCGCCAGCAGGGGGGAGGGGCCCCGGGGGCAGTACTTC. Protein: CASRGEGPRGQYF.

The J gene is TRBJ2-7, the V gene TRBV18, with D tentatively TRBD2 (5 bases). Per germline, CDR1 KGHSH and CDR2 LQKENI. Trimming left V 4 bases short and J 4 bases short, with 14 bases between. This CDR3 has 14 amino acids. The chain's CDR3 is CASSLREGGYEQYF. In nucleotides, the CDR3 is TGTGCCAGCTCACTAAGAGAGGGCGGATACGAGCAGTACTTC.

V gene TRBV6-4 combines with J gene TRBJ2-1; TRBD2 aligns across 10 bases. V shed 3 bases and J 8 bases; nucleotides not matched to a gene: 4. The CDR3 is 14 residues long. Germline CDR1 reads MRHNA; CDR2 reads SNTAGT. CDR3 nucleotide sequence: TGTGCCAGCAGTGAAGCGGGGGGGCCGTATGAGCAGTTCTTC. Translating it yields CASSEAGGPYEQFF.

The gene calls are TRBV27 and TRBJ1-6; no clear D gene. The germline V and J ends were trimmed by 7 bases and 7 bases, with 26 bases remaining between them. Germline V gene sequence: CDR1 MNHEY, CDR2 SMNVEV (reference sequence). The CDR3 covers 18 residues. The CDR3 nucleotides read TGTGCCAGCACCAACCTCCGGGAGACCCTCCAGGAAAATTCACCCCTCCACTTT. Its protein product is CASTNLRETLQENSPLHF.

This clone is judged large (0.1 to 1%). The CDR3 spells CATWQAYSGNTIYF. In DNA, the CDR3 is TGTGCCACCTGGCAGGCCTACTCTGGAAACACCATATATTTT. This rearrangement joins TRBV15 to TRBJ1-3; D is uncertain. The germline gives CDR1 LNHNV, CDR2 YYDKDF (reference sequence). There are 14 residues in the CDR3. The V end was cut by 8 bases, the J end by 0 bases, with 11 bases between.

The J gene is TRBJ1-6, the V gene TRBV5-4; TRBD1 aligns across 8 bases. This CDR3 is built from 16 residues. The germline V gene has CDR1 SGHNT and CDR2 YYREEE (reference sequence). V lost 2 bases and J lost 10; bases outside the gene matches: 11. This CDR3 is CASSLGAGTGDSPLHF. In DNA form, the CDR3 reads TGTGCCAGCAGCTTAGGTGCCGGGACAGGCGACTCACCCCTCCACTTT.

This chain connects TRBV27 to TRBJ1-5; D gene uncertain. V was shortened by 6 bases and J by 1 base, with 16 bases between the two germline ends. Germline CDR1 is MNHEY and CDR2 is SMNVEV (reference sequence). CDR3 length: 16 residues. CDR3 in DNA: TGTGCCAGCAGCCAATTCCCCCCAGTCAGCAATCAGCCCCAGCATTTT. Protein product: CASSQFPPVSNQPQHF.

The V gene is TRBV5-1, the J gene TRBJ1-4; possible D gene TRBD1, 5 bases. This CDR3 spans 16 amino acids. V shed 4 bases and J shed 0 bases, with 13 bases lying between them. Germline V gene lookup returns CDR1 SGHRS and CDR2 YFSETQ. In nucleotides, the CDR3 is TGCGCCAGCAGCCTAGGGGTCCTTGCAACTAATGAAAAACTGTTTTTT. Translated: CASSLGVLATNEKLFF. The complete variable domain, with remaining parts taken from reference TRBV5-1 and TRBJ1-4, reads KAGVTQTPRYLIKTRGQQVTLSCSPISGHRSVSWYQQTPGQGLQFLFEYFSETQRNKGNFPGRFSGRQFSNSRSEMNVSTLELGDSALYLCASSLGVLATNEKLFFGSGTQLSVL.

This clone qualifies as large. The rearrangement uses TRBV6-1 and TRBJ1-1; 8 bases agree with TRBD1. The CDR3 extends over 14 amino acids. The germline V gene has CDR1 MNHNS and CDR2 SASEGT. Trimming cost V 2 bases and J 4 bases; bases outside gene matches: 3. CDR3 coding DNA: TGTGCCAGCAGTGAAACTACAGGGGGCACTGAAGCTTTCTTT. Its protein product is CASSETTGGTEAFF.

This clone has just a few counts. One end of the junction fails to match germline, which may point to a read error. The rearrangement links TRBV28 to TRBJ2-1; 10 positions match TRBD1. The length of the CDR3 is 16 residues. CDR1 is MDHEN and CDR2 is SYDVKM in the germline V gene. For the CDR3, the DNA is TGTGCCGGCAGTTTAACCCTGGGACAGGGGATGAATGAGCAGTTCTTC. Its translation is CAGSLTLGQGMNEQFF.

CDR3 residues: CAISESSLSYEQYF. The CDR3 DNA follows: TGTGCCATCAGTGAGTCGTCCCTATCCTACGAGCAGTACTTC. The chain links TRBV10-3 to TRBJ2-7; D remains unclear. V dropped 0 bases and J dropped 1 base, with 7 bases sitting between them. The CDR3 is 14 residues long. The V gene's germline CDR1 is ENHRY and CDR2 SYGVKD.

V and J are TRBV10-3 and TRBJ2-5; 11 bases line up with TRBD1. The V gene end was trimmed by 5 bases and the J gene end by 5 bases; junction bases not matched to a gene: 13. The CDR3 covers 17 residues. The germline V gene has CDR1 ENHRY and CDR2 SYGVKD. The chain's CDR3 is CAISNAGTGGAGETQYF. The DNA of the CDR3 is TGTGCCATCAGTAACGCCGGGACAGGGGGTGCAGGGGAGACCCAGTACTTC.